This TCR beta chain is drawn from a study of blood T cell repertoires in COVID-19. Study background: T cells, B-cell-depleted T cells, or PBMCs supplied cDNA or gDNA.

How the authors handled the data: Quantification of nucleated cells was approximated via reference gene primer amplification. Sequenced by immunoSEQ multiplex PCR; TCRdb stores in-frame clones only, minus some. V, J and clone size derive from that table, while D and trimming were established from the DNA sequence. The profile shows 48,000 or so clones, roughly 84% of them singletons. The receptor was isolated from a woman aged 55 to 70 with acute or convalescent COVID-19. Input material: peripheral blood.

As DNA, the CDR3 is TGTGCCTGGAGTCTAGGGGGCCGTTTTGGCTCTTATAATTCACCCCTCCACTTT. Residues: CAWSLGGRFGSYNSPLHF. This rearrangement joins TRBV30 to TRBJ1-6, with 7 bases fitting TRBD1. This CDR3 contains 18 residues. V lost 2 bases to trimming and J lost 4 bases; unmatched junction nucleotides: 14. Germline V lookup: CDR1 GTSNPN, CDR2 SVGIG (reference sequence).